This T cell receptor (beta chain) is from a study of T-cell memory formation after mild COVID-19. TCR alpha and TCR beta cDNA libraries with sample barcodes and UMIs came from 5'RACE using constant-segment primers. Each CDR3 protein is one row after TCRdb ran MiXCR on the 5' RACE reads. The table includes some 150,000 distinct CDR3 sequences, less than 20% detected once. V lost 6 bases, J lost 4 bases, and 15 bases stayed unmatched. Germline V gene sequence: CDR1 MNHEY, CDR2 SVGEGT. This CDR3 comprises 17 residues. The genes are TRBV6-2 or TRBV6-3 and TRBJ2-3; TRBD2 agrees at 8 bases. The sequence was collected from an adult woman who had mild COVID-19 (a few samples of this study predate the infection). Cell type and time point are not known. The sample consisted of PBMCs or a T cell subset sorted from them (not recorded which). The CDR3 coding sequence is TGTGCCAGCAGCGCCTACCCCGGGAGGGCCTTTGCAGATACGCAGTATTTT. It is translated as CASSAYPGRAFADTQYF.